One and the same sample provided the 20 T cell receptor beta chains below, sequenced in a study of shared clonotypes between healthy human individuals. TCRdb's table, derived via immunoSEQ multiplex PCR, lists solely in-frame clones and lacks some. Of about 1.1 million clones listed, roughly 80% are singletons. The sample comprised memory CD4+ T cells from PBMCs. Subset described: CD45RA-negative fraction. The receptor set was obtained from a man between 18 and 29 years old in good health. Some clones in this sample may be carry-over from other donors' samples.

The chain links TRBV19 to TRBJ2-1, with 7 bases that match TRBD2. Germline values: CDR1 LNHDA, CDR2 SQIVND (reference sequence). V lost 7 bases, J lost 5 bases, and 8 bases stayed unmatched. CDR3 length equals 14 residues. Written as DNA, the CDR3 is TGTGCCAGTATCCGCGGGAGAGGGGACAATGAGCAGTTCTTC. Protein sequence: CASIRGRGDNEQFF.

V usage is TRBV9 and J usage is TRBJ2-2; D uncertain. The CDR3 length is 15 residues. Germline lookup yields CDR1 SGDLS and CDR2 YYNGEE. V was cut by 0 bases and J by 2 bases, with 8 bases left in between. The CDR3 here is CASSVDYGNTGELFF. CDR3 bases: TGTGCCAGCAGCGTAGACTACGGAAACACCGGGGAGCTGTTTTTT.

The chain combines TRBV6-5 with TRBJ2-5; 8 bases align to TRBD2. The CDR3 has 15 amino acids. V was pared by 0 bases and J by 4 bases, with 4 bases of the junction left unmatched. Germline values: CDR1 MNHEY, CDR2 SVGAGI. The CDR3 loop is CASSYSRGRPETQYF. The CDR3 coding sequence is TGTGCCAGCAGTTACTCCCGCGGGAGGCCAGAGACCCAGTACTTC.

This chain uses TRBV7-2 with TRBJ1-2; the D gene is possibly TRBD1 (5 bases). The germline V gene encodes CDR1 SGHTA and CDR2 FQGNSA. Trimming removed 1 base from V and 0 bases from J, with 6 bases in between. This CDR3 spans 14 amino acids. CDR3 in DNA: TGTGCCAGCAGCTTAGAACAGGCTAACTATGGCTACACCTTC. Encoded protein: CASSLEQANYGYTF.

The chain combines TRBV5-6 with TRBJ2-1, with 11 positions matching TRBD1. This CDR3 region has 15 residues. Germline loops: CDR1 SGHDT, CDR2 YYEEEE. Trimming cost V 3 bases and J 4 bases; bases outside gene matches: 3. CDR3 in DNA: TGTGCCAGCAGCTCCGGGACAGGGGGTTACAATGAGCAGTTCTTC. Translation gives CASSSGTGGYNEQFF.

The table lists this clone with a few counts. The rearrangement links TRBV7-2 to TRBJ2-7; 7 positions agree with TRBD1. From germline, CDR1 is SGHTA and CDR2 FQGNSA. J was trimmed by 8 bases and V by 3 bases; bases with no gene match: 13. CDR3 length: 15 amino acids. CDR3 residues: CASSLGDSSLYQQYF. DNA of the CDR3: TGTGCCAGCAGCTTGGGGGACAGTTCCCTATACCAGCAGTACTTC.

CDR3 loop: CASSPLGRGTEAFF. The CDR3 DNA follows: TGCGCCAGCAGCCCATTGGGAAGGGGCACTGAAGCTTTCTTT. V and J are TRBV5-1 and TRBJ1-1; TRBD1 might be the D (5 bases). The CDR3 extends over 14 amino acids. Germline V gives CDR1 SGHRS, CDR2 YFSETQ. Trimming left V 4 bases short and J 4 bases short, with 14 bases between.

This sequence joins TRBV11-2 and TRBJ1-1; maybe TRBD1 (6 bases). CDR1 is SGHAT and CDR2 is FQNNGV in the germline V gene. Trimming removed 1 base from V and 1 base from J, with 7 bases in between. The CDR3 consists of 14 residues. Written as DNA, the CDR3 is TGTGCCAGCAGCTTAGTGGACAGGAACACTGAAGCTTTCTTT. As protein: CASSLVDRNTEAFF.

The chain carries TRBV11-2 and TRBJ2-7, with a weak D call TRBD2 (6 bases). CDR3 length equals 15 residues. Between the trimmed V and J ends, which lost 8 bases and 7 bases, there was a span of 24 bases. Germline values: CDR1 SGHAT, CDR2 FQNNGV. This chain's CDR3 is CASHTSTRGLGEQYF. As DNA, the CDR3 is TGTGCCAGCCACACCTCGACTAGGGGTTTGGGGGAGCAGTACTTC.

This clone was recorded only once. The chain couples TRBV28 to TRBJ2-7; 9 bases agree with TRBD1. V trimming: 6 bases; J trimming: 4 bases; junction bases outside the gene matches: 10. CDR3 length: 15 amino acids. Germline lookup yields CDR1 MDHEN and CDR2 SYDVKM. CDR3 sequence: CASRTGTGFRYEQYF. The CDR3 DNA reads as TGTGCCAGCAGAACCGGGACAGGGTTTCGATACGAGCAGTACTTC.

This clone is a singleton in its sample. The chain links TRBV7-7 to TRBJ2-2, with 7 bases that match TRBD1. The CDR3 consists of 14 residues. V shed 5 bases and J 3 bases; nucleotides not matched to a gene: 3. Germline V gene lookup returns CDR1 SSHAT and CDR2 FNYEAQ (reference sequence). The chain's CDR3 is CASSLDRDTGELFF. The CDR3, as DNA: TGTGCCAGCAGCCTCGACAGGGACACCGGGGAGCTGTTTTTT.

The J gene is TRBJ2-3, the V gene TRBV5-1, with no clear D. The germline gives CDR1 SGHRS, CDR2 YFSETQ. The CDR3 runs to 16 residues. Trimming took off 4 bases at V and 4 bases at J, with 19 bases between the two ends. The CDR3 sequence: CASSPAPVAYPDTQYF. In nucleotides, the CDR3 is TGCGCCAGCAGCCCGGCCCCAGTAGCTTACCCAGATACGCAGTATTTT.

The chain couples TRBV7-2 to TRBJ2-3, with TRBD2 matching 11 bases. This CDR3 region has 18 residues. Looked up from germline, CDR1 is SGHTA and CDR2 is FQGNSA. The J segment lost 3 bases and the V segment lost 5 bases, leaving 13 bases of the junction unmatched. The CDR3 sequence is CASSIRVLAGGRTDTQYF. The CDR3 region has the DNA TGTGCCAGCAGCATCAGGGTATTAGCGGGAGGGCGGACAGATACGCAGTATTTT.

In this sample, this clone turned up a few times. The chain combines TRBV7-2 with TRBJ2-5; 8 bases are shared with TRBD1. The CDR3 is 15 residues long. V shed 8 bases, J shed 4 bases, and the junction held 12 bases outside the gene matches. Germline CDR1 and CDR2: SGHTA and FQGNSA. For the CDR3, the DNA is TGTGCCAGCTCCTGGGGGCAGGGGGCAAGAGAGACCCAGTACTTC. It encodes CASSWGQGARETQYF.

The rearrangement joins TRBV6-5 to TRBJ2-7, with a possible D match to TRBD1 (6 bases). Germline V gene data show CDR1 as MNHEY and CDR2 as SVGAGI. V gave up 7 bases and J gave up 5 bases, with 21 bases separating them. The CDR3 loop spans 15 amino acids. The chain's CDR3 is CASTSLTQGYHEQYF. Here the CDR3 DNA reads TGTGCCAGCACCTCCTTAACACAGGGTTATCACGAGCAGTACTTC.

The J gene is TRBJ1-1, the V gene TRBV15; D is unresolved. The V end lost 0 bases, the J end lost 7 bases, and 6 bases lay between the germline ends. This CDR3 has 12 amino acids. Germline CDR1 reads LNHNV; CDR2 reads YYDKDF (reference sequence). CDR3 sequence (DNA): TGTGCCACCAGCAGAGAAAACGGTGAAGCTTTCTTT. This codes for CATSRENGEAFF.

A note on this clone: A far larger clone is a single base away, which makes a read error likely. The chain links TRBV7-3 to TRBJ2-2; 12 nucleotides align to TRBD2. Per the germline V gene, CDR1 is SGHTA and CDR2 is FQGTGA. The V and J ends lost 5 bases and 6 bases, in that order; junction bases with no gene match: 7. The CDR3 spans 16 residues. In DNA form, the CDR3 reads TGTGCCAGCAGCCCTCGACTAGCGGGAGCGTCCGGGGAGCTGTTTTTT. Protein sequence: CASSPRLAGASGELFF.

The rearrangement uses TRBV27 and TRBJ2-7; D not resolved. The germline V gene has CDR1 MNHEY and CDR2 SMNVEV (reference sequence). V gave up 3 bases and J gave up 5 bases, with 5 bases separating them. The CDR3 is 11 amino acids. DNA for the CDR3: TGTGCCAGCAGTTTTTCCCACGAGCAGTACTTC. Protein sequence: CASSFSHEQYF.

As regards this clone: A much bigger clone sits one base away, suggesting this may be a read error. Since the CDR3 does not end with the conserved phenylalanine or tryptophan, this likely comes from a read error. The CDR3 protein is CASSTGETEAFS. The DNA of the CDR3 is TGTGCCAGCAGTACAGGGGAGACTGAAGCTTTCTCT. The chain employs TRBV6-5 and TRBJ1-1; 7 nucleotides agree with TRBD1. In germline, CDR1 is MNHEY, CDR2 SVGAGI. This CDR3 region has 12 residues. Unmatched junction bases numbered 2, after V lost 5 bases and J lost 5 bases.

This clone was detected once. This rearrangement joins TRBV28 to TRBJ2-5, with 7 bases that match TRBD2. The germline CDR1 and CDR2 sequences are MDHEN and SYDVKM. The CDR3 is 16 residues long. V shed 1 base and J 1 base; nucleotides not matched to a gene: 6. The CDR3 DNA reads TGTGCCAGCAGTTTATTTTTTTCGGGGGGCCAAGAGACCCAGTACTTC. As protein: CASSLFFSGGQETQYF.